This T cell receptor beta chain was found in a study of blood T cell repertoires in COVID-19 (dated by TCRdb to the early 2020s). Study-wide context: Collaborator samples came from the United States, Italy and Spain and covered acute and convalescent phases of COVID-19. The material from the prospective study consisted of cDNA or gDNA derived from T cells, B-cell-depleted T cells, or PBMCs. Deeply sampled blood TCRbeta repertoires from subjects exposed to, actively infected with, or recovered from COVID-19 were included in the dataset. A freely available public database, intended as a resource for researchers studying the immune response to SARS-CoV-2, is where the repertoires were released. Samples came from the ongoing ImmuneRACE study (first 160 participants) plus 1,254 subjects from 6 global collaborators. Nearly every sample came with metadata listing a de-identified subject ID, COVID-19 status, age in years and sex. HLA class I and class II types, where available, came from metadata supplied by the sample provider rather than from assay-based typing. Here is what the overall study found, with its caveats: How much clinical and demographic metadata was included differed by source and by participant, and the metadata was provided uncurated.

TCRbeta CDR3 regions were amplified from genomic DNA using the immunoSEQ Assay, a bias-controlled multiplex PCR. In the original analysis: Nucleated cell counts per sample were estimated from amplification of reference gene primers within the assay. Sequence reads were collapsed and filtered to measure the absolute abundance of every unique TCRbeta CDR3 rearrangement. Productive Simpson clonality was computed per sample as the square root of Simpson's diversity index over productive rearrangements. The table was pulled from immuneACCESS by TCRdb, which kept in-frame rearrangements only. Such tables lose some clones; where checked, under half of the loss comes from unresolved V genes, and the rest has no known cause. That table supplies the V and J calls and clone size; D and trimming were determined from the DNA. The sample includes around 170,000 clones, with roughly 83% observed a single time. Together, the top ten hold 1.5% to 1.9% of the sample.

The CDR3, cysteine through phenylalanine, is 16 amino acids long. The sequence is cut down to CDR3 DNA, 48 bases in frame from base 1. For this chain, trimming is 5 bases at the V end and 9 bases at the J end, and the number of junction bases without a gene match is 17. Based on the germline V gene, the CDR1 and CDR2 sequences are MDHEN and SYDVKM. Each collaborating institution followed its own protocols to collect whole blood in K2EDTA tubes. Collaborator samples were shipped for TCRbeta analysis as frozen whole blood, isolated PBMCs, or DNA extracted from either sample type. Turning to this clone: What this receptor recognizes is not known. Per-nucleotide qualities are absent, and no much larger clonotype sits a single base away.

The source of this sequence is a human donor in a cohort sampled during active COVID-19. The sample was peripheral blood. Recombination connected TRBV28 to TRBJ2-7, with 9 middle bases fitting TRBD1. The sequence in DNA is TGTGCCAGCAGTCGGGTTACAGGGGGCTCCGGTGGCGGGCAGTACTTC. Its amino acids are CASSRVTGGSGGGQYF.